One and the same sample provided the 5 T cell receptor beta chains below, sequenced in a study of T cell responses to AZD1222 COVID-19 vaccine. TCRdb's table, derived via immunoSEQ multiplex PCR, lists solely in-frame clones and lacks some. The data show roughly 96,000 clones, around 89% seen once. The source was peripheral blood, collected on day 0 of AZD1222 vaccination. The origin of the receptors is an adult in good health.

The chain is built from TRBV19 and TRBJ1-1; D is uncertain. This CDR3 has 12 residues. V lost 3 bases and J lost 5, with 7 bases in between. Germline V gene data show CDR1 as LNHDA and CDR2 as SQIVND (reference sequence). CDR3 loop: CASSIRGTEAFF. CDR3 sequence (DNA): TGTGCCAGTAGTATCCGAGGGACTGAAGCTTTCTTT.

On this clone itself: At one end the junction does not follow the germline gene, possibly because of a read error. The chain uses TRBV15 and TRBJ1-3; 7 nucleotides agree with TRBD1. Germline CDR1 is LNHNV and CDR2 is YYDKDF (reference sequence). The CDR3 is 13 amino acids. The CDR3 is CATSRGNGNTIYF. The CDR3 DNA reads TGTGCCACAAGCAGGGGGAATGGAAACACCATATATTTT. The whole variable domain, remainder taken from reference TRBV15 and TRBJ1-3, is DAMVIQNPRYQVTQFGKPVTLSCSQTLNHNVMYWYQQKSSQAPKLLFHYYDKDFNNEADTPDNFQSRRPNTSFCFLDIRSPGLGDTAMYLCATSRGNGNTIYFGEGSWLTVV.

The table lists this clone with a count of one. The rearrangement uses TRBV16 and TRBJ2-1; 14 positions agree with TRBD2. After removal of 1 base from V and 5 bases from J, the junction contained 10 bases not matched to a gene. CDR1 and CDR2 (germline): KGHSY, FQNENV. The CDR3 spans 19 residues. CDR3 loop: CASSQYRLAGGTAHNEQFF. The CDR3 DNA follows: TGTGCCAGCAGCCAATATAGACTAGCGGGAGGGACGGCGCACAATGAGCAGTTCTTC.

This sequence joins TRBV30 and TRBJ2-5; 7 bases agree with TRBD1. Trimming at V came to 1 base and at J to 5 bases, leaving 4 bases not matched to a gene. The length of the CDR3 is 13 residues. Germline V gene data show CDR1 as GTSNPN and CDR2 as SVGIG (reference sequence). DNA for the CDR3: TGTGCCTGGAGTGGACAGGGCTGGGAGACCCAGTACTTC. It specifies CAWSGQGWETQYF.

This clone was found a few times. The chain recombines TRBV7-9 with TRBJ2-1; 11 bases fit TRBD2. The CDR3 contains 14 residues. V shed 3 bases and J 7 bases; nucleotides not matched to a gene: 2. Germline lookup yields CDR1 SEHNR and CDR2 FQNEAQ (reference sequence). In nucleotides, the CDR3 is TGTGCCAGCAGCTTGGGACTAGCGGCAAATGAGCAGTTCTTC. Amino acid sequence: CASSLGLAANEQFF.